This T cell receptor beta chain was sequenced for a study of T cells in Graves' hyperthyroidism and ophthalmopathy. Study-wide results and caveats: The model foresaw ophthalmopathy a median around 6 months prior to onset. Ophthalmopathy and stable hyperthyroidism were separated by a 13 V-J model.

Amplification targeted TCR beta CDR3 regions from RNA transcripts. First-round RT-PCR with HTBI primers amplified the TCR CDR3 region. A single record per CDR3 protein comes from TCRdb applying MiXCR to the multiplex PCR reads. The sample lists around 350,000 distinct CDR3 sequences; more than 14% were seen once. Diagnostic assessment was based on clinical symptoms, serum thyroxine and TRAb, thyroid ultrasound and orbital computed tomography. On this clonotype itself: Antigen specificity is unknown.

Germline-derived CDR1 and CDR2 are LNHDA and SQIVND (reference sequence). V was pared by 9 bases and J by 7 bases, with 14 bases of the junction left unmatched. The CDR3 spans 14 residues. This sequence originates from a woman aged 30 to 39 with Graves' ophthalmopathy. The source material was blood. The chain links TRBV19 to TRBJ1-2; 7 nucleotides agree with TRBD1. The CDR3 region has the DNA TGTGCCAGCCATATCGGACAGGCGCGGTCTGGCTACACCTTC. Residues: CASHIGQARSGYTF.